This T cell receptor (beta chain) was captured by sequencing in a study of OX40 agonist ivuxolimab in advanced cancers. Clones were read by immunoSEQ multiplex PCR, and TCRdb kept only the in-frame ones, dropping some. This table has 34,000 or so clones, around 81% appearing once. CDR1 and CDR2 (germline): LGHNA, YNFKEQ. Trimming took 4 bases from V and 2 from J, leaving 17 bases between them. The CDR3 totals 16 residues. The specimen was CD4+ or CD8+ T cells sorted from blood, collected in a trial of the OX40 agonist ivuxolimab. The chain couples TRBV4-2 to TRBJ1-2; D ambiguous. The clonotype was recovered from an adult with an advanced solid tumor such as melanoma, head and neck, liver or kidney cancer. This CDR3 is CASSPMLSPYNYGYTF. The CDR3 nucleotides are TGTGCCAGCAGCCCAATGTTAAGTCCCTACAACTATGGCTACACCTTC.